This T cell receptor beta chain came from a study of monozygotic twins with inflammatory bowel disease. The CDR3 extends over 14 amino acids. Germline loops: CDR1 MNHEY, CDR2 SVGAGI. TCRdb reprocessed the 5' RACE reads and keeps a single row for each CDR3 protein, giving no DNA. This sample's clone table lists more than 300,000 distinct CDR3 sequences. About this clonotype itself: As yet, its antigen is unknown.

The study, taken as a whole, reports: No single strong signal or clonotype associated with IBD was supported.

Sequenced: blood. The V call is TRBV6-5, the J call TRBJ1-2. The sequence was collected from a human donor with ulcerative colitis or Crohn's disease, or a healthy co-twin of an affected twin (not recorded which). The CDR3 reads CASSYFAGNYGYTF.